A single sample gave rise to the 29 T cell receptor beta chains below, sequenced in a study of blood T cell repertoires in COVID-19. Some clones are missing from TCRdb's copy, which holds only in-frame ones; the method was immunoSEQ multiplex PCR. The repertoire holds a few hundred thousand clones, with 87% as singletons. The sequenced sample consisted of PBMCs or T cells enriched from blood (not recorded which). Every receptor here comes from a man between 18 and 29 years old with acute COVID-19.

The chain joins TRBV28 to TRBJ1-2, with no clear D. V lost 5 bases and J lost 0, with 13 bases in between. Germline lookup yields CDR1 MDHEN and CDR2 SYDVKM. CDR3 size: 15 residues. In DNA form, the CDR3 reads TGTGCCAGCAGTCCTGGACTGAGAGCTAACTATGGCTACACCTTC. Protein product: CASSPGLRANYGYTF.

This rearrangement joins TRBV6-1 to TRBJ2-7; perhaps TRBD1 as D (6 bases). The germline V gene has CDR1 MNHNS and CDR2 SASEGT. This CDR3 contains 16 residues. Trimming pared 0 bases from V and 5 bases from J, leaving 17 bases between. CDR3 nucleotide sequence: TGTGCCAGCAGTGAAGCGCCCTCAGGGGCTTTTCACGAGCAGTACTTC. This translates into CASSEAPSGAFHEQYF.

The gene calls are TRBV6-5 and TRBJ1-5, with no clear D. Germline CDR1 is MNHEY and CDR2 is SVGAGI. The CDR3 loop spans 12 amino acids. V lost 6 bases to trimming and J lost 1 base, with 4 bases between them. The CDR3 loop reads CASRTSNQPQHF. The CDR3, as DNA: TGTGCCAGCAGGACAAGCAATCAGCCCCAGCATTTT.

This chain joins TRBV30 and TRBJ2-7; TRBD1 might be the D (6 bases). V lost 0 bases and J lost 5, with 14 bases in between. This CDR3 comprises 14 residues. Germline V gene sequence: CDR1 GTSNPN, CDR2 SVGIG (reference sequence). The CDR3 protein is CAWSVGQGFHEQYF. The CDR3 nucleotides read TGTGCCTGGAGTGTAGGGCAGGGGTTCCACGAGCAGTACTTC.

V and J are TRBV6-5 and TRBJ2-5; TRBD1 aligns across 8 bases. Germline-derived CDR1 and CDR2 are MNHEY and SVGAGI. The CDR3 has 14 residues. V lost 1 base, J lost 2 bases, and 0 bases stayed unmatched. CDR3 bases: TGTGCCAGCAGTTACTACAGGGGGCAAGAGACCCAGTACTTC. Translating it yields CASSYYRGQETQYF.

The genes are TRBV11-3 and TRBJ2-1; D is ambiguous. The ends were cut back, 4 bases at V and 0 bases at J, with 13 bases in the middle. The CDR3 contains 16 residues. Germline-derived CDR1 and CDR2 are SGHNT and YENEEA. CDR3 sequence (DNA): TGTGCCAGCAGCTCAGCCGCGGTGAGCTCCTACAATGAGCAGTTCTTC. As protein: CASSSAAVSSYNEQFF.

This clone has a handful of counts. The chain is built from TRBV6-5 and TRBJ1-1; D is undetermined. Germline V gene lookup returns CDR1 MNHEY and CDR2 SVGAGI. V shed 7 bases and J shed 3 bases, with 12 bases lying between them. The length of the CDR3 is 13 residues. The CDR3 here is CASTPTSDTEAFF. In DNA form, the CDR3 reads TGTGCCAGCACCCCGACTTCTGACACTGAAGCTTTCTTT.

This clone occurred a few times. The genes are TRBV28 and TRBJ1-5; 9 bases are shared with TRBD1. Germline loops: CDR1 MDHEN, CDR2 SYDVKM. Trimming cost V 1 base and J 0 bases; bases outside gene matches: 13. The CDR3 extends over 20 amino acids. CDR3 amino acids: CASSLFNRDRVSYSNQPQHF. CDR3 nucleotide sequence: TGTGCCAGCAGTTTATTCAATCGGGACAGGGTCTCGTATAGCAATCAGCCCCAGCATTTT.

The V gene is TRBV19, the J gene TRBJ2-3; 8 bases are a match to TRBD2. The CDR3 spans 15 residues. Germline CDR1 and CDR2: LNHDA and SQIVND (reference sequence). V dropped 5 bases and J dropped 2; count of bases not matched to a gene: 6. The CDR3 reads CASSGGAGVTDTQYF. The CDR3 DNA reads TGTGCCAGTAGTGGGGGAGCGGGAGTCACAGATACGCAGTATTTT.

CDR3 protein: CASSRTARNTEAFF. CDR3 coding DNA: TGTGCCAGCTCCCGGACAGCCCGGAACACTGAAGCTTTCTTT. The chain combines TRBV27 with TRBJ1-1, with a possible D match to TRBD1 (6 bases). Trimming stripped 8 bases from V and 1 base from J, with 14 bases between. There are 14 residues in the CDR3. The germline V gene has CDR1 MNHEY and CDR2 SMNVEV (reference sequence).

This chain connects TRBV9 to TRBJ2-1; TRBD2 matches 8 bases. CDR1 and CDR2 from the germline V gene are SGDLS and YYNGEE. The V gene end was trimmed by 5 bases and the J gene end by 4 bases; junction bases not matched to a gene: 11. The CDR3 contains 16 residues. Here the CDR3 reads CASSRGGSGIYNEQFF. The CDR3 nucleotides read TGTGCCAGCAGTAGGGGAGGTAGCGGGATTTACAATGAGCAGTTCTTC. The whole variable domain, filled in from reference TRBV9 and TRBJ2-1, reads DSGVTQTPKHLITATGQRVTLRCSPRSGDLSVYWYQQSLDQGLQFLIQYYNGEERAKGNILERFSAQQFPDLHSELNLSSLELGDSALYFCASSRGGSGIYNEQFFGPGTRLTVL.

The count of this clone is one. The J gene is TRBJ2-7, the V gene TRBV6-5; D might be TRBD2 (5 bases). The CDR3 consists of 13 residues. Germline CDR1 reads MNHEY; CDR2 reads SVGAGI. The V end was cut by 2 bases, the J end by 3 bases, with 8 bases between. The CDR3 is CASSYGRDYEQYF. The CDR3 DNA sequence: TGTGCCAGCAGTTACGGACGGGACTACGAGCAGTACTTC.

CDR3 DNA sequence: TGTGCCAGCAGTTCTGCGGGACTAGATAATTCACCCCTCCACTTT. It translates to CASSSAGLDNSPLHF. The V call is TRBV6-5, the J call TRBJ1-6; a possible D gene is TRBD1 (5 bases). The CDR3 has 15 residues. With 4 bases removed from V and 5 bases from J, the gap between germline ends came to 12 bases. Germline CDR1 reads MNHEY; CDR2 reads SVGAGI.

The sample holds one count of this clone. This chain links TRBV6-5 with TRBJ1-1; the match to TRBD1 covers 10 bases. V was pared by 6 bases and J by 8 bases, with 9 bases of the junction left unmatched. The CDR3 has 14 amino acids. Germline values: CDR1 MNHEY, CDR2 SVGAGI. This CDR3 reads CASRTGTGVWEAFF. Written as DNA, the CDR3 is TGTGCCAGCAGAACCGGGACAGGGGTTTGGGAAGCTTTCTTT.

The sample holds a few counts of this clone. This sequence joins TRBV7-9 and TRBJ2-7, with TRBD1 matching 10 bases. Germline V gene data show CDR1 as SEHNR and CDR2 as FQNEAQ (reference sequence). This CDR3 contains 16 residues. V was clipped by 1 base and J by 3 bases; unmatched bases: 6. CDR3 sequence reads: CASSLVAGQGDYEQYF. CDR3 DNA: TGTGCCAGCAGCTTAGTTGCCGGACAGGGGGACTACGAGCAGTACTTC.

This clone was counted only a few times. The CDR3 DNA is TGTGCCAGCACCCTACTAGGGAACACCGGGGAGCTGTTTTTT. It encodes CASTLLGNTGELFF. The chain carries TRBV3-1 (or the pseudogene TRBV3-2) and TRBJ2-2; possible D gene TRBD2, 5 bases. The germline V gene encodes CDR1 LGHDT and CDR2 YNNKEL (reference sequence). With 7 bases removed from V and 1 base from J, the gap between germline ends came to 10 bases. The CDR3 length is 14 residues.

This clone was observed once. This rearrangement joins TRBV25-1 to TRBJ2-2, with 8 bases identical to TRBD2. This CDR3 has 16 amino acids. Germline V gene lookup returns CDR1 MGHDK and CDR2 SYGVNS. J gave up 6 bases and V 7 bases, and 13 bases lay outside the gene matches. This CDR3 reads CASKRAGASMSGELFF. Here the CDR3 DNA reads TGTGCCAGCAAGAGAGCGGGAGCGTCGATGTCCGGGGAGCTGTTTTTT.

The V gene is TRBV25-1, the J gene TRBJ2-5, with 7 bases lining up with TRBD2. The V gene end was trimmed by 1 base and the J gene end by 4 bases; junction bases not matched to a gene: 3. The CDR3 totals 14 residues. Germline CDR1 and CDR2: MGHDK and SYGVNS. The chain's CDR3 is CASSESGGGETQYF. CDR3 bases: TGTGCCAGCAGTGAATCGGGGGGTGGAGAGACCCAGTACTTC.

V gene TRBV11-3 combines with J gene TRBJ2-5, with 13 bases identical to TRBD2. The CDR3 totals 16 residues. Germline values: CDR1 SGHNT, CDR2 YENEEA. J gave up 5 bases and V 4 bases, and 7 bases lay outside the gene matches. This CDR3 is CASSSGLAGVMETQYF. The DNA for the CDR3 is TGTGCCAGCAGCTCCGGACTAGCGGGAGTTATGGAGACCCAGTACTTC.

This clone was found once. The chain combines TRBV25-1 with TRBJ2-1; TRBD2 agrees at 12 bases. CDR1 and CDR2 from the germline V gene are MGHDK and SYGVNS. The CDR3 length is 16 residues. With 3 bases clipped from V and 5 bases from J, the junction kept 5 bases outside the gene matches. DNA of the CDR3: TGTGCCAGCAGTGAGCCGGGACTAGCGGGTAACAATGAGCAGTTCTTC. The encoded protein is CASSEPGLAGNNEQFF.

This clone was recorded only once. The chain is built from TRBV6-1 and TRBJ2-3; maybe TRBD1 (5 bases). Germline-derived CDR1 and CDR2 are MNHNS and SASEGT. The CDR3 sequence is 15 residues long. Trimming left V 1 base short and J 1 base short, with 9 bases between. CDR3 sequence: CASSEGGRGTDTQYF. Here the CDR3 DNA reads TGTGCCAGCAGTGAAGGCGGCAGGGGCACAGATACGCAGTATTTT.

The chain recombines TRBV28 with TRBJ2-3; D might be TRBD1 (6 bases). V was clipped by 4 bases and J by 2 bases, with 19 bases between them. Germline V gene data show CDR1 as MDHEN and CDR2 as SYDVKM. This CDR3 spans 17 amino acids. The CDR3 region is CASSWGHPPTTTDTQYF. The CDR3, as DNA: TGTGCCAGCAGTTGGGGACACCCACCTACAACCACAGATACGCAGTATTTT. The whole variable domain, remainder taken from reference TRBV28 and TRBJ2-3, is DVKVTQSSRYLVKRTGEKVFLECVQDMDHENMFWYRQDPGLGLRLIYFSYDVKMKEKGDIPEGYSVSREKKERFSLILESASTNQTSMYLCASSWGHPPTTTDTQYFGPGTRLTVL.

The V gene is TRBV10-3, the J gene TRBJ1-2; 9 positions agree with TRBD1. V lost 2 bases, J lost 12 bases, and 7 bases stayed unmatched. Germline loops: CDR1 ENHRY, CDR2 SYGVKD. The CDR3 covers 13 residues. The CDR3 protein is CAISETGQGCDTF. CDR3 coding DNA: TGTGCCATCAGTGAGACGGGACAGGGCTGTGACACCTTC.

The J gene is TRBJ2-1, the V gene TRBV7-3, with 9 nucleotides matching TRBD1. The CDR3 has 14 residues. V was pared by 5 bases and J by 6 bases, with 5 bases of the junction left unmatched. Germline V lookup: CDR1 SGHTA, CDR2 FQGTGA. CDR3 nucleotides: TGTGCCAGCAGCGCGGGACAGGGATTCAATGAGCAGTTCTTC. Its translation: CASSAGQGFNEQFF.

The chain combines TRBV10-3 with TRBJ2-2; D might be TRBD1 (6 bases). Germline V CDR1 and CDR2: ENHRY, SYGVKD. The V and J ends lost 4 bases and 3 bases respectively, with 15 bases between them. This CDR3 region has 16 residues. The DNA for the CDR3 is TGTGCCATCAGTGTCGTACAGGGACGGGACACCGGGGAGCTGTTTTTT. This translates into CAISVVQGRDTGELFF.

The chain joins TRBV6-4 to TRBJ2-1; D is possibly TRBD2 (5 bases). Germline-derived CDR1 and CDR2 are MRHNA and SNTAGT. The CDR3 spans 13 residues. V was trimmed by 2 bases and J by 7 bases, leaving 9 bases between them. CDR3 region: CASSDGSENEQFF. For the CDR3, the DNA is TGTGCCAGCAGTGACGGTAGCGAAAATGAGCAGTTCTTC.

This chain uses TRBV20-1 with TRBJ2-1; the D gene is possibly TRBD2 (7 bases). CDR1 and CDR2 (germline): DFQATT, SNEGSKA (reference sequence). Trimming took 7 bases from V and 5 from J, leaving 9 bases between them. The CDR3 runs 11 residues. CDR3 DNA sequence: TGCAGTGGGGGGGGCGACAATGAGCAGTTCTTC. It specifies CSGGGDNEQFF.

The rearrangement joins TRBV19 to TRBJ2-1, with TRBD1 identical over 11 bases. V gave up 3 bases and J gave up 7 bases; unmatched junction bases: 8. The CDR3 has 16 amino acids. The germline V gene has CDR1 LNHDA and CDR2 SQIVND (reference sequence). The CDR3 protein is CASSITGTGGWNEQFF. CDR3 nucleotide sequence: TGTGCCAGTAGTATTACCGGGACAGGGGGGTGGAATGAGCAGTTCTTC.

The V gene is TRBV4-2, the J gene TRBJ2-1; 9 bases map to TRBD2. Germline values: CDR1 LGHNA, CDR2 YNFKEQ. Unmatched junction bases numbered 8, after V lost 0 bases and J lost 8 bases. This CDR3 contains 16 residues. This chain's CDR3 is CASSQEAGSGSDEQFF. DNA for the CDR3: TGTGCCAGCAGCCAAGAGGCTGGTAGCGGGAGTGATGAGCAGTTCTTC.